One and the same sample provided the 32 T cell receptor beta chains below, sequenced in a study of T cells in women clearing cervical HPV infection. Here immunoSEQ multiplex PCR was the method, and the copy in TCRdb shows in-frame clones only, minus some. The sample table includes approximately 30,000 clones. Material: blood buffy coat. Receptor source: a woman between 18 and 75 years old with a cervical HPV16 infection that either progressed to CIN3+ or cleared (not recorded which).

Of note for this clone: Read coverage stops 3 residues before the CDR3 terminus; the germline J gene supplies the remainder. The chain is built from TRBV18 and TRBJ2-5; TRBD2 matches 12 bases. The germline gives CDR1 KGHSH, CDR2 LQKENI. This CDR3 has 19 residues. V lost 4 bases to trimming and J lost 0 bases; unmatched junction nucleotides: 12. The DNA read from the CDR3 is TGTGCCAGCTCACTTGAGACTAGCGGGGGTTATCGGTACCAAGAGACC. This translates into CASSLETSGGYRYQET. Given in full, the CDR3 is CASSLETSGGYRYQETQYF.

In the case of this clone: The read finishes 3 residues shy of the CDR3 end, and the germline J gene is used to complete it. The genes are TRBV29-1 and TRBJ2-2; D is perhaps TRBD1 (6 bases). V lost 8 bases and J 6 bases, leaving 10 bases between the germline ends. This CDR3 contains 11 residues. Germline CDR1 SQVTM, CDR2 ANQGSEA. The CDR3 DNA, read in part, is TGCAGCATACAGGGTTCCGGGGAG. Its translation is CSIQGSGE. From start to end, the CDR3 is CSIQGSGELFF.

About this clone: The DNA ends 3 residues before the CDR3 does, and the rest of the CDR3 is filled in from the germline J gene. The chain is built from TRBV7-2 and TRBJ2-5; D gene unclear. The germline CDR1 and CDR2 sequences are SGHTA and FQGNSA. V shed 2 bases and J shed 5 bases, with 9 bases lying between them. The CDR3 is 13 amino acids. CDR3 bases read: TGTGCCAGCAGCTTATACCTGGCTGAGACC. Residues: CASSLYLAET. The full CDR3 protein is CASSLYLAETQYF.

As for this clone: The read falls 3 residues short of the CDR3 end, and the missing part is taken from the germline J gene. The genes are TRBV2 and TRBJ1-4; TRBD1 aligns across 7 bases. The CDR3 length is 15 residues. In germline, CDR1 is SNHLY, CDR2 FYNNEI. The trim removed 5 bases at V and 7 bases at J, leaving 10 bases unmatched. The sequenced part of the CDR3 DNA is TGTGCCAGCAGTTTGGGACAGACTGGTAGTGAAAAA. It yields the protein CASSLGQTGSEK. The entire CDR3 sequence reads CASSLGQTGSEKLFF.

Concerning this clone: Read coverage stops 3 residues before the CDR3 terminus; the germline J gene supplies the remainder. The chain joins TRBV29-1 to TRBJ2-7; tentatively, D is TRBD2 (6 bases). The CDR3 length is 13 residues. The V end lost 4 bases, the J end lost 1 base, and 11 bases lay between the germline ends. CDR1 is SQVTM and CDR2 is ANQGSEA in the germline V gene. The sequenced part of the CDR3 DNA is TGCAGCGTTGTATCCGGGACTTCCTACGAG. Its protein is CSVVSGTSYE. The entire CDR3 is CSVVSGTSYEQYF.

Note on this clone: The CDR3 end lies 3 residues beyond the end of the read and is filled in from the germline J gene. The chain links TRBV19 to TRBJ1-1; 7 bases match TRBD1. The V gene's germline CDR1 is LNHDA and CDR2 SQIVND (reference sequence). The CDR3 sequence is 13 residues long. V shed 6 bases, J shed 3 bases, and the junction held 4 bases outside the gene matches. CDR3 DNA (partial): TGTGCCAGTAGGACAGGGTCGGACACTGAA. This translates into CASRTGSDTE. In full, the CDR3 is CASRTGSDTEAFF.

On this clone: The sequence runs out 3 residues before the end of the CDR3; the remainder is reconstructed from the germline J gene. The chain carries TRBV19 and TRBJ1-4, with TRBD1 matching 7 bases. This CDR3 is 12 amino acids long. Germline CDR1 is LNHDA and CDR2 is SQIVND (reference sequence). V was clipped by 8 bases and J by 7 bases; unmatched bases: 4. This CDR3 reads CASSRGIEKLFF. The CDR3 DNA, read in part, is TGTGCCAGTTCCAGGGGGATTGAAAAA. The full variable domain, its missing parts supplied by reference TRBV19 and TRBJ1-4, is DGGITQSPKYLFRKEGQNVTLSCEQNLNHDAMYWYRQDPGQGLRLIYYSQIVNDFQKGDIAEGYSVSREKKESFPLTVTSAQKNPTAFYLCASSRGIEKLFFGSGTQLSVL.

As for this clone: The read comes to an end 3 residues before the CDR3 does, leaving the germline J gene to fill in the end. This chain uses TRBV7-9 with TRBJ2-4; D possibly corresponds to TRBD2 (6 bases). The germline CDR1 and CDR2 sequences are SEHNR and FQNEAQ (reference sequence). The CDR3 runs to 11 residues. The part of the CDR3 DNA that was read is TGTGCCAGCAGCTTCGGGGGTGGT. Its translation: CASSFGGG. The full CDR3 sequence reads CASSFGGGQYF.

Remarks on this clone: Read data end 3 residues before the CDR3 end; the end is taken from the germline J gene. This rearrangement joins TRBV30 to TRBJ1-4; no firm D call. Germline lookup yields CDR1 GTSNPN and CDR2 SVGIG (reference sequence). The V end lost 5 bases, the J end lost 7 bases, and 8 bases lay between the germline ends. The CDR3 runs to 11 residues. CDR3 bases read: TGTGCCTGGTTAGGCGGTGAAAAA. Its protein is CAWLGGEK. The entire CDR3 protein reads CAWLGGEKLFF.

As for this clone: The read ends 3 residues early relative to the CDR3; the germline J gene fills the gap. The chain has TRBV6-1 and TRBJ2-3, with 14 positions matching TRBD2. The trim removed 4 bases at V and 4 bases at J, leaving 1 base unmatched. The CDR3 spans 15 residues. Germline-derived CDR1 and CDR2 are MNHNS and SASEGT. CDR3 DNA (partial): TGTGCCAGCAGTGGACTAGCGGGGGGGCCAGATACG. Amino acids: CASSGLAGGPDT. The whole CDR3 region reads CASSGLAGGPDTQYF.

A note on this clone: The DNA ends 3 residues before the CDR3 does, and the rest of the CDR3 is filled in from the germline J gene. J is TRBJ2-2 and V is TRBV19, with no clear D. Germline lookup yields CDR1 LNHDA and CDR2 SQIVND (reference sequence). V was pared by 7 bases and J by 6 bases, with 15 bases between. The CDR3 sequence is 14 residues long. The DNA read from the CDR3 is TGTGCCAGTAAGGGCAGGATGAGTCCCGGGGAG. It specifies CASKGRMSPGE. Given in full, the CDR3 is CASKGRMSPGELFF.

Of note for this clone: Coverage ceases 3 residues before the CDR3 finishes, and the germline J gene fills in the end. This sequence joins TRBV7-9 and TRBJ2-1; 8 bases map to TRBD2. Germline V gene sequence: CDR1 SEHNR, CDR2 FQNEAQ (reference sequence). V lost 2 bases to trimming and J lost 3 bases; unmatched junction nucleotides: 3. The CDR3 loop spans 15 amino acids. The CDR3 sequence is CASSLLAGSYNEQFF. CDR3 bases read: TGTGCCAGCAGCTTATTAGCGGGGAGCTACAATGAG.

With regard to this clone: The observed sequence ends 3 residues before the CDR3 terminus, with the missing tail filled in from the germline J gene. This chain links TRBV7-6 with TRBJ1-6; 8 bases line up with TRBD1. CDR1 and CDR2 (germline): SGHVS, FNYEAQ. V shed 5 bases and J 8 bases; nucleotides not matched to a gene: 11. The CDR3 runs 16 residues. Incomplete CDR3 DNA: TGTGCCAGCAGCGCAACTACAGGGGGTGTTTATTCACCC. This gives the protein CASSATTGGVYSP. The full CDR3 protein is CASSATTGGVYSPLHF.

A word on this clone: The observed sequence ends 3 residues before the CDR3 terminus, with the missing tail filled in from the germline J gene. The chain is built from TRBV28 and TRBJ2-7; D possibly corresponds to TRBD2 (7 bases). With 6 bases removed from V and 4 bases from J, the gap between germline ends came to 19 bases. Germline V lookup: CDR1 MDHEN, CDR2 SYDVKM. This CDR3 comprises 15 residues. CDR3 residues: CASRGGLGGLYEQYF. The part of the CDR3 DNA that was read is TGTGCCAGCAGGGGGGGGCTGGGGGGCTTATACGAG.

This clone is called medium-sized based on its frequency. CDR3 sequence reads: CSARITGTNILSGANVLTF. The CDR3 bases that were read are TGCAGCGCTCGAATAACAGGGACTAATATACTCTCTGGGGCCAACGTC. This chain connects TRBV29-1 to TRBJ2-6; a weak D match, TRBD2 (7 bases). The read terminates 3 residues before the CDR3 end, so the remaining end is supplied by the germline J gene. The CDR3 contains 19 residues. V lost 7 bases and J 0 bases, leaving 25 bases between the germline ends. Germline V gene lookup returns CDR1 SQVTM and CDR2 ANQGSEA. The full variable domain, its missing parts supplied by reference TRBV29-1 and TRBJ2-6, is SAVISQKPSRDICQRGTSLTIQCQVDSQVTMMFWYRQQPGQSLTLIATANQGSEATYESGFVIDKFPISRPNLTFSTLTVSNMSPEDSSIYLCSARITGTNILSGANVLTFGAGSRLTVL.

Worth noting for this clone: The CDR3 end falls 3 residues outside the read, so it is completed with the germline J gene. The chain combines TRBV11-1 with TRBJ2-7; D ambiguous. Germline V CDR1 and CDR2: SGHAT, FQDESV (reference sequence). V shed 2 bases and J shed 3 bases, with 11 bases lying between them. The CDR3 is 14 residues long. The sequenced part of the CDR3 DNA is TGTGCCAGCAGCTTAAGGGCACAGATCTACGAG. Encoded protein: CASSLRAQIYE. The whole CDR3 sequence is CASSLRAQIYEQYF.

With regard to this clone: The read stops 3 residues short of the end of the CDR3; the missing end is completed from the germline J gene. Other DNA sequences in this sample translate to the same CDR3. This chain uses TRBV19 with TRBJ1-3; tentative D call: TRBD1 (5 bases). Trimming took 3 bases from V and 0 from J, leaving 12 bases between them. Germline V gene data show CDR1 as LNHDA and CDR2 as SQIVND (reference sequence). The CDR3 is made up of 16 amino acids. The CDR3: CASSIRGAISGNTIYF. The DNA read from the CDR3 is TGTGCCAGTAGTATTAGAGGGGCCATCTCTGGAAACACC. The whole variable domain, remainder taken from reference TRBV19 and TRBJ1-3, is DGGITQSPKYLFRKEGQNVTLSCEQNLNHDAMYWYRQDPGQGLRLIYYSQIVNDFQKGDIAEGYSVSREKKESFPLTVTSAQKNPTAFYLCASSIRGAISGNTIYFGEGSWLTVV.

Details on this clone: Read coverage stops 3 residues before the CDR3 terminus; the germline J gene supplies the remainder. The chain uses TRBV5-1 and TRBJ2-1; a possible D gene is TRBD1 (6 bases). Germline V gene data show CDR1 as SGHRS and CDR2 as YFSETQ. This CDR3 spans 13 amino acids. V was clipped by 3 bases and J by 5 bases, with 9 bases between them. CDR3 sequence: CASSSRTDNEQFF. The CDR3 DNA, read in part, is TGCGCCAGCAGCTCCCGGACAGACAATGAG.

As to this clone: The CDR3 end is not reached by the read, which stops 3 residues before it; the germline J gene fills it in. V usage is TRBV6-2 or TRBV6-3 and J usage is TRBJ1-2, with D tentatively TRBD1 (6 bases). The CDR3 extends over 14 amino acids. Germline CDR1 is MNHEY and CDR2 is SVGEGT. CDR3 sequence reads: CASSYSAGAGGYTF. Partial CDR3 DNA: TGTGCCAGCAGTTACTCCGCAGGGGCCGGCGGC.

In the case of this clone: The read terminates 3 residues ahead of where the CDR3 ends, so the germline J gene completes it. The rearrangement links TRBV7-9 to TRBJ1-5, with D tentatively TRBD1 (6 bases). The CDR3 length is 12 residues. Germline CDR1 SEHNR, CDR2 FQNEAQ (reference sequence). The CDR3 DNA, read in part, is TGTGCCAGCAGCCCAGGGGACCTACCC. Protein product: CASSPGDLP. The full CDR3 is CASSPGDLPQHF.

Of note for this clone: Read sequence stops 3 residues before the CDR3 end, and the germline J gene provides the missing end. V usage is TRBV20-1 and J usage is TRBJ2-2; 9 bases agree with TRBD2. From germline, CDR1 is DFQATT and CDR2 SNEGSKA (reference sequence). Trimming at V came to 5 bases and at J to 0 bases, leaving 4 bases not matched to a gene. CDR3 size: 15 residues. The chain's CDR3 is CSAPAGGPNTGELFF. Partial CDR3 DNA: TGCAGTGCTCCAGCGGGGGGACCGAACACCGGGGAG.

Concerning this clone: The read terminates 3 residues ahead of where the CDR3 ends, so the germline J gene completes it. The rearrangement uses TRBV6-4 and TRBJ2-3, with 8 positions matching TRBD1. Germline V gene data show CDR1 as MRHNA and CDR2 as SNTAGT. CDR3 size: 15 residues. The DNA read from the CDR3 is TGTGCCAGCAGCTTGACAGGGGACAACAATCAGCCG. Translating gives CASSLTGDNNQP. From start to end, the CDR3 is CASSLTGDNNQPQYF.

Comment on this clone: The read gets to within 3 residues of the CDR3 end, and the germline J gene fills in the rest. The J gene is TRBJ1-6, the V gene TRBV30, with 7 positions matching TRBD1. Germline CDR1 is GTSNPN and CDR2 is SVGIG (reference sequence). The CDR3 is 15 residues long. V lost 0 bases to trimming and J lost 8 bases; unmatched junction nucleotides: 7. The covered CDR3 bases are TGTGCCTGGAGTGTCTATGAGGGGGCATATTCACCC. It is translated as CAWSVYEGAYSP. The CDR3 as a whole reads CAWSVYEGAYSPLHF.

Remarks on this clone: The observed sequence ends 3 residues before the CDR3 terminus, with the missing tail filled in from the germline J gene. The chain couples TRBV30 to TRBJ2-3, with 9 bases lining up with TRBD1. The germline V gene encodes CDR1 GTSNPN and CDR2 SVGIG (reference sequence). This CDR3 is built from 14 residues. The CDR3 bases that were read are TGTGCCTCTTCAACAGGGGGCTCATATCAGCCG. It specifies CASSTGGSYQP. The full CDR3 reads CASSTGGSYQPQYF.

CDR3 loop: CASSLAGVNTEAFF. The sequenced part of the CDR3 DNA is TGTGCCAGCAGTTTAGCCGGGGTAAACACTGAA. The rearrangement uses TRBV12-3 or TRBV12-4 and TRBJ1-1; D unclear. The read terminates 3 residues ahead of where the CDR3 ends, so the germline J gene completes it. The V end was cut by 0 bases, the J end by 2 bases, with 7 bases between. This CDR3 is built from 14 residues.

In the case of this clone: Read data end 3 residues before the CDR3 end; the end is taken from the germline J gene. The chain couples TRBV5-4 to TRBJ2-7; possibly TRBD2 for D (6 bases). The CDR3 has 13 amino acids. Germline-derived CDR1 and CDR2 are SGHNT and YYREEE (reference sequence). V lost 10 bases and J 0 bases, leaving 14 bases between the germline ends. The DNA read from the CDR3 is TGTGCCGTCGGGACTGGACTCTCCTACGAG. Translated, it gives CAVGTGLSYE. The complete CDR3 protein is CAVGTGLSYEQYF.

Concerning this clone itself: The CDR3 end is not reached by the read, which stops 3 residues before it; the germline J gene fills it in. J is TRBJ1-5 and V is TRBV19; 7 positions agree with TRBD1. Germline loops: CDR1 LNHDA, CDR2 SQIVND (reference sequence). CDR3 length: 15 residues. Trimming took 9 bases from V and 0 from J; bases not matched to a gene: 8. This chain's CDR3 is CASRSDRVSNQPQHF. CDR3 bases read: TGTGCCAGCCGATCTGACAGGGTTAGCAATCAGCCC.

CDR3 bases read: TGTGCCAGTAGTCGCGGGGGATTACTCCAAGAGACG. This sequence encodes CASSRGGLLQET. The whole CDR3 sequence reads CASSRGGLLQETQYF. The J gene is TRBJ2-3, the V gene TRBV19; 7 bases line up with TRBD2. The CDR3 end is not reached by the read, which stops 3 residues before it; the germline J gene fills it in. There are 15 residues in the CDR3. CDR1 and CDR2 from the germline V gene are LNHDA and SQIVND (reference sequence).

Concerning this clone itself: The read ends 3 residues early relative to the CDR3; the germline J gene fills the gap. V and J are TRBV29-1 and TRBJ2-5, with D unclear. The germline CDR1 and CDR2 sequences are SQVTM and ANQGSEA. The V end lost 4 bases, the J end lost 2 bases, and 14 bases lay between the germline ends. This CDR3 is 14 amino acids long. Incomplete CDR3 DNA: TGCAGCGTTGTGCCTTCGACAACACAAGAGACC. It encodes CSVVPSTTQET. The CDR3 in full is CSVVPSTTQETQYF.

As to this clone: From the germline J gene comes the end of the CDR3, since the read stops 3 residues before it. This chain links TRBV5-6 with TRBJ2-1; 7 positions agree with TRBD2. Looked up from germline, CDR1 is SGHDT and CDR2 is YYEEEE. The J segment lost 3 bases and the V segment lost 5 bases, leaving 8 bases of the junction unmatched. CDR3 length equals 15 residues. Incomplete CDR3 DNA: TGTGCCAGCAGTCCGCCGGGACTAATCTACAATGAG. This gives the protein CASSPPGLIYNE. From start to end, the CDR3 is CASSPPGLIYNEQFF.

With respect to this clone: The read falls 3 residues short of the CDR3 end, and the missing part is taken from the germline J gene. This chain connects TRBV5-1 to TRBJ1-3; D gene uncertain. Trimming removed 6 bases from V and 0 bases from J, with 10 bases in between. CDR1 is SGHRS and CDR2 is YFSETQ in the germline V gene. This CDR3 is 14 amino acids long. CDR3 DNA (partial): TGCGCCAGCACTACTGCCCTCTCTGGAAACACC. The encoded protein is CASTTALSGNT. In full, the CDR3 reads CASTTALSGNTIYF.

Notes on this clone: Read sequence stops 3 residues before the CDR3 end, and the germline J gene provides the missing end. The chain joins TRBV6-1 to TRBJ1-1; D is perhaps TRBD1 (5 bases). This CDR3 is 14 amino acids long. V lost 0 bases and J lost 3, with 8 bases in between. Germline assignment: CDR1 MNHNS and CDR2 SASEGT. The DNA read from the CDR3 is TGTGCCAGCAGTGAAGCGGGGGGAGACACTGAA. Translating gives CASSEAGGDTE. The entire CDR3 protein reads CASSEAGGDTEAFF.